Listed below are T cell receptor beta chains from one sample, sequenced in a study of shared clonotypes between healthy human individuals. TCRdb's table, derived via immunoSEQ multiplex PCR, lists solely in-frame clones and lacks some. The sample holds about 1.1 million clones; approximately 80% are singletons and the top ten take roughly 0.56%. Sequencing input: memory CD4+ T cells from PBMCs. These receptors came from a young man in good health. Some clones in this sample may be carry-over from other donors' samples. The CDR3 runs from the conserved cysteine through the conserved F or W. Each record gives: D gene, clone size, V gene, J gene, CDR3 protein, CDR3 DNA. The D gene is left open where the match is weak. Clone size appears in some rows only: once, few, many, or a class for an expanded clone.

.	.	TRBV28	TRBJ1-2	CASSWRDGYTF	TGTGCCAGCAGTTGGAGGGATGGCTACACCTTC
TRBD1	once	TRBV4-1	TRBJ2-3	CASSQLSGTGSSDTQYF	TGCGCCAGCAGCCAACTTTCCGGGACAGGTAGCTCAGATACGCAGTATTTT
.	.	TRBV2	TRBJ1-2	CASTSRQNYGYTF	TGTGCCAGCACATCGAGACAGAACTATGGCTACACCTTC
.	.	TRBV18	TRBJ2-5	CASSPGEETQYF	TGTGCCAGCTCACCGGGAGAAGAGACCCAGTACTTC
TRBD2	.	TRBV6-1	TRBJ2-1	CASAFWREGYNEQFF	TGTGCCAGCGCCTTCTGGCGGGAGGGGTACAATGAGCAGTTCTTC
.	.	TRBV7-2	TRBJ2-1	CASSLGNSGREQFF	TGTGCCAGCAGCTTAGGGAATAGCGGACGCGAGCAGTTCTTC
TRBD2	.	TRBV5-1	TRBJ2-1	CASSSLGEGYNEQFF	TGCGCCAGCAGCTCGTTGGGGGAGGGCTACAATGAGCAGTTCTTC
.	.	TRBV7-3	TRBJ2-5	CASSLVGGQETQYF	TGTGCCAGCAGCTTAGTCGGGGGTCAAGAGACCCAGTACTTC
TRBD1	.	TRBV27	TRBJ2-7	CASSLTKKQGAGEQYF	TGTGCCAGCAGTTTAACGAAAAAACAGGGGGCAGGCGAGCAGTACTTC
TRBD1	.	TRBV7-6	TRBJ2-1	CASSTRTGYNEQFF	TGTGCCAGCAGCACTCGGACAGGCTACAATGAGCAGTTCTTC
.	.	TRBV28	TRBJ2-5	CASRGPPDETQYF	TGTGCCAGCAGGGGACCACCCGACGAGACCCAGTACTTC
.	few	TRBV15	TRBJ1-2	CATSRDRSSGGDYGYTF	TGTGCCACCAGCAGAGATAGGTCGTCGGGGGGCGACTATGGCTACACCTTC
.	few	TRBV30	TRBJ1-1	CAWSPKGRSLNTEAFF	TGTGCCTGGAGTCCTAAGGGGCGCAGCCTGAACACTGAAGCTTTCTTT
.	.	TRBV28	TRBJ2-3	CASSRPLGSTDTQYF	TGTGCCAGCAGCCGTCCGTTAGGGAGCACAGATACGCAGTATTTT
.	.	TRBV6-6	TRBJ1-5	CASRPAPLYQPQHF	TGTGCCAGCAGGCCTGCTCCCTTGTATCAGCCCCAGCATTTT
.	.	TRBV5-1	TRBJ1-1	CASSLAGGINTEAFF	TGCGCCAGCAGCTTGGCGGGAGGGATAAACACTGAAGCTTTCTTT
.	.	TRBV7-2	TRBJ2-7	CASSLGGVGQYF	TGTGCCAGCAGCTTAGGGGGGGTCGGGCAGTACTTC
.	.	TRBV30	TRBJ1-4	CAWSRNEKLFF	TGTGCCTGGAGCCGAAACGAAAAACTGTTTTTT
TRBD2	.	TRBV4-1	TRBJ2-7	CASSQGGLGIYEQYF	TGCGCCAGCAGCCAAGGAGGACTAGGCATCTACGAGCAGTACTTC
TRBD1	once	TRBV6-1	TRBJ2-7	CASSDPTGLSYEQYF	TGTGCCAGCAGTGACCCGACAGGGTTATCCTACGAGCAGTACTTC
TRBD2	.	TRBV29-1	TRBJ2-3	CSADGTSGRMSTDTQYF	TGCAGCGCCGACGGGACTAGCGGGAGGATGAGCACAGATACGCAGTATTTT
TRBD2	.	TRBV5-4	TRBJ2-4	CASSTSPSGPRTKNIQYF	TGTGCCAGCAGCACCTCTCCTAGCGGGCCACGGACTAAAAACATTCAGTACTTC
TRBD2	.	TRBV4-1	TRBJ2-7	CASSPGLATPYEQYF	TGCGCCAGCAGCCCGGGACTAGCGACTCCCTACGAGCAGTACTTC